This passage covers 2 T cell receptor beta chains from one sample sequenced in a study of T cells in localized non-small cell lung cancer. TCRdb keeps only in-frame clones here, not all; method: immunoSEQ multiplex PCR. The data hold 30,000 to 40,000 clones, with about nine tenths observed a single time. The source was peripheral blood, collected before any cancer treatment. The source of these receptors is a woman aged 35 to 70 with stage I lung adenocarcinoma.

The V and J genes are TRBV5-6 and TRBJ1-1; D is undetermined. CDR1 is SGHDT and CDR2 is YYEEEE in the germline V gene. The V end lost 0 bases, the J end lost 2 bases, and 5 bases lay between the germline ends. CDR3 length: 13 residues. CDR3 sequence: CASSLGSNTEAFF. CDR3 DNA sequence: TGTGCCAGCAGCTTGGGGAGTAACACTGAAGCTTTCTTT.

The genes are TRBV2 and TRBJ2-7; D not resolved. The V end was cut by 3 bases, the J end by 5 bases, with 14 bases between. Per the germline V gene, CDR1 is SNHLY and CDR2 is FYNNEI. The CDR3 loop spans 14 amino acids. CDR3 sequence reads: CASSEELSSNEQYF. The CDR3 DNA is TGTGCCAGCAGTGAGGAGCTATCTTCGAACGAGCAGTACTTC.